The 7 T cell receptor beta chains reported below all come from one sample, sequenced in a study of shared clonotypes between healthy human individuals. Libraries were prepared by immunoSEQ multiplex PCR; TCRdb keeps only in-frame clonotypes and omits some of them. Of 1,500,000 or so clones listed, roughly 95% are singletons. Sequencing was carried out using naive CD4+ T cells sorted from blood. Subset meaning: CD45RA+ positively selected. The receptors were sampled from a man aged 25-45 years in good health.

Remarks on this clone: The sample carries other DNA sequences with the same CDR3. This chain uses TRBV28 with TRBJ2-1, with D hard to call. There are 13 residues in the CDR3. Deletions cut 2 bases from V and 4 bases from J, with 6 bases between. Germline-derived CDR1 and CDR2 are MDHEN and SYDVKM. CDR3 amino acids: CASSLGLYNEQFF. Written as DNA, the CDR3 is TGTGCCAGCAGTTTAGGGCTTTACAATGAGCAGTTCTTC. The complete variable domain, with remaining parts taken from reference TRBV28 and TRBJ2-1, reads DVKVTQSSRYLVKRTGEKVFLECVQDMDHENMFWYRQDPGLGLRLIYFSYDVKMKEKGDIPEGYSVSREKKERFSLILESASTNQTSMYLCASSLGLYNEQFFGPGTRLTVL.

V usage is TRBV9 and J usage is TRBJ2-1, with 10 bases fitting TRBD2. Germline V CDR1 and CDR2: SGDLS, YYNGEE. The CDR3 consists of 17 residues. Unmatched junction bases numbered 5, after V lost 1 base and J lost 1 base. CDR3 sequence: CASSVLAGALSYNEQFF. CDR3 bases: TGTGCCAGCAGCGTACTAGCGGGAGCACTTTCCTACAATGAGCAGTTCTTC.

This chain links TRBV11-2 with TRBJ2-1, with D perhaps matching TRBD1 (6 bases). CDR1 and CDR2 (germline): SGHAT, FQNNGV. V was trimmed by 3 bases and J by 0 bases, leaving 12 bases between them. This CDR3 has 16 amino acids. Written as DNA, the CDR3 is TGTGCCAGCAGCTTTCCAGGGGAGAGCTCCTACAATGAGCAGTTCTTC. Translated, it gives CASSFPGESSYNEQFF. Full variable domain (outside the CDR3, taken from reference TRBV11-2 and TRBJ2-1): EAGVAQSPRYKIIEKRQSVAFWCNPISGHATLYWYQQILGQGPKLLIQFQNNGVVDDSQLPKDRFSAERLKGVDSTLKIQPAKLEDSAVYLCASSFPGESSYNEQFFGPGTRLTVL.

The chain links TRBV5-4 to TRBJ1-2, with D unclear. V was clipped by 2 bases and J by 3 bases, with 14 bases between them. CDR3 length equals 15 residues. The germline V gene encodes CDR1 SGHNT and CDR2 YYREEE (reference sequence). CDR3 sequence (DNA): TGTGCCAGCAGCTTCGATGCGAAAGTGGACTATGGCTACACCTTC. Residues: CASSFDAKVDYGYTF.

The rearrangement joins TRBV5-1 to TRBJ1-4; 8 bases fit TRBD1. Trimming removed 6 bases from V and 2 bases from J; junction bases left unmatched: 6. This CDR3 region has 15 residues. Germline V gene sequence: CDR1 SGHRS, CDR2 YFSETQ. This CDR3 reads CASTQGDRTNEKLFF. CDR3 nucleotide sequence: TGCGCCAGCACGCAGGGGGACAGGACTAATGAAAAACTGTTTTTT.

The chain joins TRBV5-1 to TRBJ1-5; D unresolved. The CDR3 length is 15 residues. Germline V lookup: CDR1 SGHRS, CDR2 YFSETQ. The V gene lost 0 bases and the J gene lost 2 bases, with 9 bases spanning the gap. The CDR3 sequence is CASSLGMVGNQPQHF. DNA for the CDR3: TGCGCCAGCAGCTTGGGGATGGTAGGCAATCAGCCCCAGCATTTT.

This chain joins TRBV7-8 and TRBJ1-1; TRBD1 agrees at 7 bases. Germline lookup yields CDR1 SGHVS and CDR2 FQNEAQ. This CDR3 region has 16 residues. V lost 3 bases, J lost 4 bases, and 11 bases stayed unmatched. The CDR3 DNA follows: TGTGCCAGCAGCTTGCCGGGAGGGGGCGTGGGCACTGAAGCTTTCTTT. It translates to CASSLPGGGVGTEAFF.